Below, 7 T cell receptor beta chains from the same sample are listed, as sequenced in a study of blood T cell repertoires in COVID-19. Assay used: immunoSEQ multiplex PCR; TCRdb lists only in-frame clones, some missing. Of a few hundred thousand clones listed, around 89% are singletons. Material for sequencing was peripheral blood. The receptors were gathered from a man aged 30 to 45 with acute or convalescent COVID-19.

This chain joins TRBV12-5 and TRBJ2-3; D is possibly TRBD2 (7 bases). This CDR3 region has 21 residues. The germline V gene has CDR1 LGHNT and CDR2 FRNRAP. V was pared by 2 bases and J by 2 bases, with 29 bases between. The CDR3 DNA reads TGTGCTAGTGGTTTGCCCCCCGGGACACGTAAAACCGGGACTACCACAGATACGCAGTATTTT. It codes for CASGLPPGTRKTGTTTDTQYF.

V usage is TRBV20-1 and J usage is TRBJ1-3; 10 bases align to TRBD1. Trimming removed 3 bases from V and 2 bases from J; junction bases left unmatched: 10. Germline V gene sequence: CDR1 DFQATT, CDR2 SNEGSKA (reference sequence). The CDR3 sequence is 17 residues long. CDR3 in DNA: TGCAGTGCTAGTCCGAGGGACAGGGGACTAGCTGGAAACACCATATATTTT. Protein product: CSASPRDRGLAGNTIYF.

V is TRBV2 and J is TRBJ1-2, with a weak D call TRBD1 (5 bases). Per germline, CDR1 SNHLY and CDR2 FYNNEI. V was cut by 7 bases and J by 6 bases, with 15 bases left in between. This CDR3 contains 13 residues. CDR3 sequence reads: CASKIRTTHGYTF. For the CDR3, the DNA is TGTGCCAGCAAAATTCGGACAACGCATGGCTACACCTTC.

This rearrangement joins TRBV5-1 to TRBJ1-1; 8 bases align to TRBD1. The trim removed 5 bases at V and 1 base at J, leaving 7 bases unmatched. Germline-derived CDR1 and CDR2 are SGHRS and YFSETQ. This CDR3 is built from 15 residues. The CDR3 reads CASSREDRANTEAFF. CDR3 bases: TGCGCCAGCAGTCGCGAGGACAGGGCGAACACTGAAGCTTTCTTT.

Notes on this clone: Other DNA sequences of this sample code for an identical CDR3. The chain links TRBV10-3 to TRBJ1-1; a possible D gene is TRBD1 (6 bases). There are 14 residues in the CDR3. Trimming removed 3 bases at V and 1 base at J, with 9 bases between. Germline V gene data show CDR1 as ENHRY and CDR2 as SYGVKD. CDR3 in DNA: TGTGCCATCAGTGACAGGGGTCGGAACACTGAAGCTTTCTTT. It is translated as CAISDRGRNTEAFF.

The chain has TRBV6-5 and TRBJ2-1; a weak D match, TRBD1 (6 bases). Trimming cost V 4 bases and J 4 bases, with 17 bases left between them. This CDR3 region has 16 residues. Per the germline V gene, CDR1 is MNHEY and CDR2 is SVGAGI. CDR3 protein: CASSSYRDPPYNEQFF. CDR3 nucleotide sequence: TGTGCCAGCAGTTCATACAGGGACCCTCCTTACAATGAGCAGTTCTTC.

The CDR3, as DNA: TGCGCCAGCAGCCCCGTAGGACAGCCCCAGTACTTC. It translates to CASSPVGQPQYF. The chain employs TRBV4-1 and TRBJ2-5, with D possibly being TRBD1 (6 bases). Germline V lookup: CDR1 MGHRA, CDR2 YSYEKL. V lost 4 bases and J lost 9, with 12 bases in between. The CDR3 covers 12 residues.